A single sample gave rise to the 15 T cell receptor beta chains below, sequenced in a study of Ad26.COV2.S vaccination and SARS-CoV-2 variants. Treatment: some 19 received Ad26.COV2.S at low or high dose, single or two shots; about 5 received placebo; per-sample allocation not given. Collection of samples fell on day 63 after the first vaccine or placebo injection. The data were produced by immunoSEQ multiplex PCR, yet TCRdb's version contains in-frame clones alone and is incomplete. The data hold about 430,000 clones, with more than 80% observed a single time. Sequencing used peripheral blood, obtained in a trial of Ad26.COV2.S vaccine versus placebo. Receptor source: a person aged 18-65 years who received the Ad26.COV2.S COVID-19 vaccine or a placebo.

The rearrangement joins TRBV4-3 to TRBJ2-1, with TRBD2 matching 8 bases. CDR1 and CDR2 from the germline V gene are LGHNA and YSLEER. With V trimmed by 4 bases and J by 3 bases, 5 bases remained unmatched. This CDR3 is 15 amino acids long. CDR3 bases: TGCGCCAGCAGCCCAGAGCGGGGGAACTACAATGAGCAGTTCTTC. It is translated as CASSPERGNYNEQFF.

This clone is a singleton in its sample. J is TRBJ2-2 and V is TRBV6-4; 9 nucleotides align to TRBD2. The CDR3 is 14 residues long. V lost 5 bases and J lost 4; bases outside the gene matches: 2. Germline V lookup: CDR1 MRHNA, CDR2 SNTAGT. CDR3: CASSLREGTGELFF. DNA of the CDR3: TGTGCCAGCAGTTTGCGGGAGGGCACCGGGGAGCTGTTTTTT.

CDR3 coding DNA: TGTGCCAGCACCGCCGCCGGGGATGGGCATGAGCAGTTCTTC. This sequence encodes CASTAAGDGHEQFF. The chain uses TRBV28 and TRBJ2-1; the D gene is possibly TRBD2 (5 bases). CDR1 is MDHEN and CDR2 is SYDVKM in the germline V gene. V was shortened by 7 bases and J by 8 bases, with 18 bases between the two germline ends. The CDR3 totals 14 residues.

The J gene is TRBJ2-6, the V gene TRBV5-6; 7 positions agree with TRBD2. Germline V gene data show CDR1 as SGHDT and CDR2 as YYEEEE. The V gene end was trimmed by 3 bases and the J gene end by 0 bases; junction bases not matched to a gene: 9. CDR3 length: 18 residues. Written as DNA, the CDR3 is TGTGCCAGCAGCTGGGAGGGAGGTAGCGGCTCTGGGGCCAACGTCCTGACTTTC. This sequence encodes CASSWEGGSGSGANVLTF.

V and J are TRBV5-1 and TRBJ2-5; tentative D call: TRBD2 (6 bases). CDR1 and CDR2 from the germline V gene are SGHRS and YFSETQ. V shed 7 bases and J shed 1 base, with 14 bases lying between them. The CDR3 runs 14 residues. CDR3 protein: CASRPMGGQETQYF. In nucleotides, the CDR3 is TGCGCCAGCCGTCCTATGGGAGGCCAAGAGACCCAGTACTTC. The variable domain in full, with the rest retrieved from reference TRBV5-1 and TRBJ2-5, is KAGVTQTPRYLIKTRGQQVTLSCSPISGHRSVSWYQQTPGQGLQFLFEYFSETQRNKGNFPGRFSGRQFSNSRSEMNVSTLELGDSALYLCASRPMGGQETQYFGPGTRLLVL.

On this clone itself: An end of the junction does not agree with germline; a read error may underlie this. J is TRBJ2-3 and V is TRBV6-2 or TRBV6-3, with TRBD2 matching over 11 bases. This CDR3 region has 16 residues. From germline, CDR1 is MNHEY and CDR2 SVGEGT. The CDR3, as DNA: TGTGCCGGCAGTCCGGGACTAGCGGTCCTGGGAGATACGCAGTATTTT. Amino acid sequence: CAGSPGLAVLGDTQYF.

The chain has TRBV9 and TRBJ1-2; D perhaps matches TRBD1 (6 bases). Germline CDR1 SGDLS, CDR2 YYNGEE. The CDR3 runs 14 residues. V was shortened by 0 bases and J by 7 bases, with 13 bases between the two germline ends. Here the CDR3 reads CASSVAEGVGGYTF. CDR3 nucleotides: TGTGCCAGCAGCGTAGCTGAGGGGGTTGGTGGCTACACCTTC.

The rearrangement joins TRBV6-5 to TRBJ2-5; 13 bases are shared with TRBD2. This CDR3 spans 15 amino acids. Germline-derived CDR1 and CDR2 are MNHEY and SVGAGI. After removal of 6 bases from V and 11 bases from J, the junction contained 12 bases not matched to a gene. The chain's CDR3 is CASSVYSGTSGVQYF. The CDR3, as DNA: TGTGCCAGCAGCGTTTATTCCGGGACTAGCGGGGTACAGTACTTC.

The rearrangement joins TRBV3-1 (or the pseudogene TRBV3-2) to TRBJ2-5, with TRBD2 as a possible D gene (6 bases). Germline loops: CDR1 LGHDT, CDR2 YNNKEL (reference sequence). V lost 5 bases, J lost 5 bases, and 18 bases lay in between. The CDR3 is made up of 15 amino acids. CDR3 coding DNA: TGTGCCAGCAGCGCCCCCCCGGGGGAGTTGGAGACCCAGTACTTC. Encoded protein: CASSAPPGELETQYF.

The chain is built from TRBV4-3 and TRBJ2-3; D perhaps matches TRBD2 (6 bases). Trimming took 3 bases from V and 6 from J, leaving 13 bases between them. Germline V CDR1 and CDR2: LGHNA, YSLEER. CDR3 length: 14 amino acids. The CDR3 DNA is TGCGCCAGCAGCCAGAACGGGGGTGGGGATACGCAGTATTTT. Encoded protein: CASSQNGGGDTQYF.

This clone showed up just once. The CDR3 reads CASSYSVWTEKLFF. CDR3 in DNA: TGTGCCAGCAGTTACTCGGTGTGGACTGAAAAACTGTTTTTT. The V gene is TRBV6-5, the J gene TRBJ1-4; D ambiguous. The V gene's germline CDR1 is MNHEY and CDR2 SVGAGI. This CDR3 has 14 amino acids. Trimming removed 0 bases at V and 7 bases at J, with 9 bases between.

V and J are TRBV6-5 and TRBJ2-1; D not certain. CDR1 is MNHEY, CDR2 SVGAGI, per germline. Trimming stripped 2 bases from V and 1 base from J, with 9 bases between. This CDR3 region has 15 residues. The CDR3 bases are TGTGCCAGCAGTTACCGGCCCGCATCCTACAATGAGCAGTTCTTC. It translates to CASSYRPASYNEQFF.

This clone was counted once. The chain recombines TRBV2 with TRBJ2-7; TRBD2 is a possible D gene (6 bases). CDR1 is SNHLY and CDR2 is FYNNEI in the germline V gene. This CDR3 is 15 amino acids long. Trimming shortened V by 4 bases and J by 2 bases, and 15 bases separated the two germline ends. The CDR3 DNA is TGTGCCAGCAGTGGTCGGCGGGACCCAACCTACGAGCAGTACTTC. Encoded protein: CASSGRRDPTYEQYF.

This clone was detected once. The chain couples TRBV28 to TRBJ2-7; maybe TRBD2 (5 bases). This CDR3 spans 13 amino acids. V dropped 8 bases and J dropped 6 bases, with 17 bases sitting between them. Germline V gene sequence: CDR1 MDHEN, CDR2 SYDVKM. CDR3 coding DNA: TGTGCCAGCTCCCCGGCCGGGATCGGCGAGCAGTACTTC. Amino acid sequence: CASSPAGIGEQYF.

CDR3 in DNA: TGTGCCAGCAGTTTCCCGGGGTATGAGCAGTTCTTC. Translated, it gives CASSFPGYEQFF. The V call is TRBV28, the J call TRBJ2-1, with D tentatively TRBD2 (5 bases). Trimming took 3 bases from V and 8 from J, leaving 8 bases between them. Germline CDR1 and CDR2: MDHEN and SYDVKM. The CDR3 totals 12 residues.